This record concerns one T cell receptor (beta chain) sequence. This specimen comes from a study of T cell responses to AZD1222 COVID-19 vaccine. TCRdb keeps only in-frame clones here, not all; method: immunoSEQ multiplex PCR. Altogether around 110,000 clones are present, 85% to 95% being singletons, with the ten largest covering under 3.5%. The CDR3 spans 15 residues. Source: peripheral blood, taken on day 0 of AZD1222 vaccination. This clonotype was obtained from an adult in good health. The gene calls are TRBV12-1 and TRBJ2-5. TRBV12-1 is recorded as a pseudogene. The CDR3 region has the DNA TGTGCCAGCAGCTTTGAGATTTGGTGTACGGAGACCCAGTACTTC. Translation gives CASSFEIWCTETQYF.